This TCR beta chain was sequenced for a study of blood T cell repertoires in COVID-19. Background on the study: Italy, Spain and the United States were the sources of the convalescent and acute COVID-19 samples. Sources were T cells, B-cell-depleted T cells, or PBMCs; the material itself was cDNA or gDNA.

Study processing details: Amplification of reference gene primers provided the estimated nucleated cell counts. The method was immunoSEQ multiplex PCR; TCRdb's version includes in-frame clones alone and lacks a portion of them. From that table come the V and J calls and clone size; the DNA was used to work out D and trimming. The sample has under 300,000 clones, about nine tenths seen once. This CDR3 is 14 amino acids long. Germline assignment: CDR1 SQVTM and CDR2 ANQGSEA. Trimming cost V 8 bases and J 1 base, with 17 bases left between them. The sequence derives from a man aged 50 or older with acute or convalescent COVID-19. The specimen was peripheral blood. J is TRBJ1-1 and V is TRBV29-1, with a tentative D call TRBD1 (6 bases). CDR3 region: CSSLGNRANTEAFF. The CDR3 bases are TGCAGCTCGCTGGGAAACAGGGCGAACACTGAAGCTTTCTTT.